A selection of T cell receptor beta chains follows, all from one sample in a study of T cell responses to AZD1222 COVID-19 vaccine. Sequencing was performed with immunoSEQ multiplex PCR; in TCRdb, only in-frame clones are kept and a portion is missing. The repertoire holds about 140,000 clones, around 90% seen once, with about 7.5% in the top ten. Sequences were derived from peripheral blood, sampled 28 days after the second dose of the MenACWY control vaccine. The origin of the receptors is an adult who received the MenACWY meningococcal vaccine as a control. The CDR3 runs from the conserved cysteine through the conserved F or W. Each record gives: V gene, J gene, clone size, D gene, CDR3 protein, CDR3 DNA. D genes are given only for firm matches. Clone size is stated in some rows and not others, as once, few, many or a class when expanded.

TRBV2,TRBJ2-3,NA,TRBD2,CASSAASGRGPTDTQYF,TGTGCCAGCAGTGCGGCTAGCGGGAGAGGGCCGACAGATACGCAGTATTTT
TRBV6-2/TRBV6-3,TRBJ1-2,NA,NA,CASSYSIQRVSSRGYTF,TGTGCCAGCAGTTACTCGATTCAGCGAGTATCAAGTCGTGGCTACACCTTC
TRBV20-1,TRBJ2-7,NA,NA,CSASNRHPYEQYF,TGCAGTGCTAGTAACCGACATCCCTACGAGCAGTACTTC
TRBV7-9,TRBJ2-2,NA,NA,CASSPVPGPNTGELFF,TGTGCCAGCAGCCCGGTTCCGGGGCCCAACACCGGGGAGCTGTTTTTT
TRBV10-3,TRBJ2-7,few,NA,CAISGGYEQYF,TGTGCCATCAGTGGGGGTTACGAGCAGTACTTC
TRBV10-3,TRBJ1-2,NA,TRBD1,CAINAGTGNYGYTF,TGTGCCATCAATGCCGGGACAGGAAACTATGGCTACACCTTC
TRBV7-9,TRBJ2-6,NA,TRBD1,CASSLRTGSGANVLTF,TGTGCCAGCAGCTTACGGACAGGGAGTGGGGCCAACGTCCTGACTTTC
TRBV19,TRBJ2-5,NA,TRBD2,CASSIAGGIDRETQYF,TGTGCCAGTAGTATAGCCGGGGGGATCGATAGAGAGACCCAGTACTTC
TRBV7-2,TRBJ2-5,NA,TRBD2,CASSLALAGARGTQYF,TGTGCCAGCAGCTTAGCACTAGCGGGGGCCCGGGGGACCCAGTACTTC
TRBV6-2/TRBV6-3,TRBJ2-1,once,NA,CASSNNPGAYNEQFF,TGTGCCAGCAGTAATAACCCGGGAGCCTACAATGAGCAGTTCTTC
TRBV3-1/TRBV3-2,TRBJ2-7,NA,TRBD1,CASSQDLPGQGAASGLGGQYF,TGTGCCAGCAGCCAAGATCTGCCGGGACAGGGGGCGGCTAGCGGCCTAGGGGGACAGTACTTC
TRBV7-9,TRBJ2-5,NA,NA,CASSPPLGQETQYF,TGTGCCAGCAGCCCCCCCTTAGGGCAAGAGACCCAGTACTTC
TRBV7-2,TRBJ2-4,NA,NA,CASSLQAEGKNIQYF,TGTGCCAGCAGCTTACAAGCGGAGGGGAAAAACATTCAGTACTTC
TRBV3-1/TRBV3-2,TRBJ1-3,NA,NA,CASSQVPDSGNTIYF,TGTGCCAGCAGCCAAGTGCCGGACTCTGGAAACACCATATATTTT
TRBV5-1,TRBJ2-3,NA,TRBD2,CASNRAGDLLTDTQYF,TGCGCCAGCAACCGCGCGGGGGACTTACTCACAGATACGCAGTATTTT
TRBV6-5,TRBJ2-5,NA,TRBD1,CASSYPGQAQETQYF,TGTGCCAGCAGTTACCCCGGACAGGCCCAAGAGACCCAGTACTTC
TRBV19,TRBJ2-1,NA,TRBD2,CASSKGLAGGDSYNEQFF,TGTGCCAGTAGTAAAGGACTAGCGGGGGGGGACTCCTACAATGAGCAGTTCTTC
TRBV28,TRBJ2-7,NA,NA,CASSSTDSYEQYF,TGTGCCAGCAGTTCGACAGACTCCTACGAGCAGTACTTC
TRBV28,TRBJ2-7,NA,NA,CASSLAGSSYEQYF,TGTGCCAGCAGTTTAGCAGGGAGCTCCTACGAGCAGTACTTC
TRBV28,TRBJ2-1,NA,TRBD2,CASSLFVAGEGNEQFF,TGTGCCAGCAGTTTGTTCGTAGCGGGAGAGGGGAATGAGCAGTTCTTC
TRBV9,TRBJ2-7,once,TRBD2,CASSYSGNLDEQYF,TGTGCCAGCAGCTATAGCGGGAACCTCGACGAGCAGTACTTC
TRBV12-5,TRBJ1-5,once,NA,CASGLLSNQPQHF,TGTGCTAGTGGTTTGTTGTCGAATCAGCCCCAGCATTTT
TRBV28,TRBJ1-2,NA,NA,CASRPPDSVGHYTF,TGTGCCAGCAGGCCTCCAGACAGTGTGGGGCACTACACCTTC
TRBV2,TRBJ1-2,NA,TRBD1,CASSLQGEDYGYTF,TGTGCCAGCAGTTTACAGGGGGAGGACTATGGCTACACCTTC
TRBV19,TRBJ1-5,NA,NA,CASSKVEGLNQPQHF,TGTGCCAGTAGTAAAGTGGAAGGCCTCAATCAGCCCCAGCATTTT
TRBV7-9,TRBJ2-1,once,TRBD1,CASSSGQGWSTGEQFF,TGTGCCAGCAGCTCCGGACAGGGGTGGTCAACGGGAGAGCAGTTCTTC
TRBV18,TRBJ1-2,NA,NA,CASSPGQGKGGYTF,TGTGCCAGCTCACCTGGTCAGGGTAAAGGTGGCTACACCTTC
TRBV6-4,TRBJ2-1,NA,NA,CASSEGLRNEQFF,TGTGCCAGCAGTGAGGGTTTACGGAATGAGCAGTTCTTC
TRBV4-3,TRBJ2-1,NA,NA,CASSHDLAGSRGQFF,TGCGCCAGCAGCCACGATCTCGCAGGTTCTCGCGGGCAGTTCTTC
TRBV7-2,TRBJ2-7,once,TRBD2,CASSFLSSGTYEQYF,TGTGCCAGCAGCTTTCTTTCTAGCGGGACCTACGAGCAGTACTTC